This T cell receptor (beta chain) appears in the sequencing data of a study of cytomegalovirus exposure and HLA in healthy donors. The CDR3 runs to 17 residues. J lost 8 bases, V lost 10 bases, and 22 bases had no gene match. The germline gives CDR1 MGHDK, CDR2 SYGVNS. Primers for the PCR totalled 60 Vbeta and 13 Jbeta. Measured with immunoSEQ multiplex PCR; TCRdb has only the in-frame clones, and not every one. Of some 150,000 clones listed, approximately 80% were seen once; the top ten hold about 2.5%. This clone occurred once. This TCR was sampled from a woman between 45 and 60 years old in good health and CMV-seronegative. Sequenced input: PBMCs. The chain couples TRBV25-1 to TRBJ1-4; 7 bases agree with TRBD1. The CDR3 reads CATQSVHRGRVVEKLFF. CDR3 coding DNA: TGTGCCACCCAGTCCGTCCACAGGGGCCGCGTAGTAGAAAAACTGTTTTTT. Filled out from reference TRBV25-1 and TRBJ1-4, the complete variable domain reads EADIYQTPRYLVIGTGKKITLECSQTMGHDKMYWYQQDPGMELHLIHYSYGVNSTEKGDLSSESTVSRIRTEHFPLTLESARPSHTSQYLCATQSVHRGRVVEKLFFGSGTQLSVL.